Below, one TCR beta chain is given with its context. The antigen is unknown. The sample comes from a study of post-analysis software for immune sequencing data. Whole-study context: Patients with relapsing-remitting, secondary progressive and progressive-relapsing multiple sclerosis courses were all represented. Study-level points and caveats: In patients, five TRBV segments were more frequent than in controls, with TRBV5-6, TRBV5-1 and TRBV20-1 among them. Strong co-clustering by F measure was seen for same-batch samples. Diversity measured as normalized Chao1 was significantly lower in multiple sclerosis patients than in controls.

Prepared libraries of TCR beta cDNA carried unique molecular identifiers. TCRdb analysed the PCR reads with MiXCR anew, one entry per CDR3 protein. The repertoire holds roughly 580,000 distinct CDR3 sequences, with roughly 45% as singletons. The CDR3 consists of 15 residues. Germline V gene data show CDR1 as SGHKS and CDR2 as YYEKEE (reference sequence). The V end was cut by 0 bases, the J end by 1 base, with 10 bases between. The chain employs TRBV5-5 and TRBJ2-5; D is unclear. The material sequenced was blood. This sequence originates from a girl aged 5-17 years with multiple sclerosis. The CDR3 region is CASSLALGFQETQYF. CDR3 DNA: TGTGCCAGCAGCTTGGCCTTGGGGTTCCAAGAGACCCAGTACTTC.